One TCR beta chain is described in this entry. Its antigen target is currently unknown. No per-base quality is available; no much larger clone lies one base away. The donors were included in the validation cohort of some 120 subjects, a group kept apart from the roughly 610-subject first cohort. The cysteine opens and the phenylalanine closes a CDR3 of 19 amino acids. The only DNA kept is the CDR3, 57 bases in frame from the first base. CDR1 and CDR2 (SEHNR, FQNEAQ) derive from the germline V gene (reference sequence). The germline V end is reduced by 5 bases and the J end by 4 bases; junction bases left unmatched: 16. The sample belongs to a study of cytomegalovirus exposure and HLA in healthy donors (dated by TCRdb to the late 2010s). For the study in its entirety: The roughly 700 repertoires of the first cohort and the 95 to 150 validation repertoires were produced on the same platform, according to a later analysis. In addition to the first cohort of 650 to 800 subjects, a separate validation cohort of around 110 different subjects was used. The study aimed to test whether signatures of past pathogen exposure could be identified by cataloging public T cell receptors. To predict cytomegalovirus infection status, the study combined high-throughput TCR immunosequencing, statistical association of individual TCRs with disease status, and machine learning. Overall study outcomes, separate from this receptor: In the study, around 150 TCR beta chains were listed as associated with cytomegalovirus. Most TCR sequences were observed very rarely across donors, whereas some public TCRs were present in many individuals. The validation cohort had no HLA typing available for a later analysis, so co-occurrence within that cohort was assessed over all 120 or so repertoires. A later analysis found that TCRs clustered in the first cohort also tended to co-occur in the approximately 120 validation repertoires, with 90% to 95% of cluster scores above 0. The authors suggested that the approach could potentially be generalized to other disease states and immunological phenotypes. In vitro tests confirmed that a few of the cytomegalovirus-associated TCR beta chains recognize cytomegalovirus antigens. The classifier was reported to diagnose cytomegalovirus status with high specificity and sensitivity in both the original and validation cohorts.

Libraries were made using the immunoSEQ multiplex PCR assay. On the authors' methods: A statistical classification framework was built for diagnosing cytomegalovirus status from the catalog of TCR beta chain sequences. Drawn from immuneACCESS, this table holds only the in-frame rearrangements with V and J called that TCRdb kept. Clones are partly lost; checked studies trace under half to an unresolved V gene and leave the rest unexplained. V and J calls and clone size are copied from that table; D and trimming were computed from the DNA. This sample gives a few hundred thousand clones in total; 80% to 90% of them show up just once. The biggest ten clones account for roughly 0.99% of the sample.

The clonotype was recovered from a woman aged 18-30 years in good health and CMV-seronegative. The sample was PBMCs. The sequence is built from TRBV7-9 and TRBJ1-5, and TRBD1 aligns with 11 junction nucleotides. In nucleotides, the sequence is TGTGCCAGCAGCAAAGAAGGGACAGGGGGACTCCCTCCGAATCAGCCCCAGCATTTT. Translated, this gives CASSKEGTGGLPPNQPQHF.